The 25 T cell receptor beta chains presented below share a single source sample, sequenced in a study of T cell repertoires in cytomegalovirus infection. TCRdb re-called the reads with MiXCR, one entry per CDR3 protein. Altogether about 900,000 distinct CDR3 sequences are present, approximately 30% being singletons, with the ten largest covering 13%. Antigen specificity for these receptors is unknown. This specimen was cultured CD8+ T cells from PBMCs, taken from culture after CMV antigen stimulation. The receptors here all came from a human donor in good health (CMV status not recorded). Some clones in this sample may be carry-over from other donors' samples.

V gene TRBV7-9 combines with J gene TRBJ1-2; possible D gene TRBD1, 6 bases. The CDR3 is 14 residues long. Germline CDR1 and CDR2: SEHNR and FQNEAQ (reference sequence). V dropped 9 bases and J dropped 6 bases, with 20 bases sitting between them. CDR3 DNA sequence: TGTGCCAGTCACGGGGACACCAGAAAGCATGGCTACACCTTC. Protein: CASHGDTRKHGYTF.

This chain uses TRBV7-6 with TRBJ2-2, with 11 bases fitting TRBD2. This CDR3 region has 16 residues. Per germline, CDR1 SGHVS and CDR2 FNYEAQ. The J segment lost 4 bases and the V segment lost 5 bases, leaving 6 bases of the junction unmatched. CDR3 sequence reads: CASSPLAGVGTGELFF. The CDR3 region has the DNA TGTGCCAGCAGCCCACTAGCGGGGGTGGGCACCGGGGAGCTGTTTTTT.

This clonotype has a count of ten or more. This chain connects TRBV28 to TRBJ2-7, with 7 bases fitting TRBD2. Germline V gene data show CDR1 as MDHEN and CDR2 as SYDVKM. The J segment lost 2 bases and the V segment lost 5 bases, leaving 9 bases of the junction unmatched. This CDR3 is built from 15 residues. The CDR3 nucleotides read TGTGCCAGCAGTGACTTGACCGGGGGGACCTACGAGCAGTACGTC. It translates to CASSDLTGGTYEQYV.

This clonotype has at least ten counts. V and J are TRBV7-2 and TRBJ2-5; maybe TRBD1 (5 bases). Germline V gene data show CDR1 as SGHTA and CDR2 as FQGNSA. The CDR3 runs 15 residues. With 4 bases removed from V and 2 bases from J, the gap between germline ends came to 14 bases. The CDR3 region has the DNA TGTGCCAGCAGCTCGCGGTGGGGCCGACAAGAGACCCAGTACTTC. This sequence encodes CASSSRWGRQETQYF.

Concerning this clonotype itself: Compared with germline, one end of the junction differs, possibly owing to a read error. The gene calls are TRBV6-1 and TRBJ1-1, with 9 bases fitting TRBD1. The CDR3 covers 14 residues. Germline values: CDR1 MNHNS, CDR2 SASEGT. In DNA, the CDR3 is TGTGCCAGCAAGCTAGGGGACAGGGAAACTGAAGCTTACTTT. Amino acids: CASKLGDRETEAYF.

The gene calls are TRBV2 and TRBJ1-2; D may be TRBD1 (6 bases). V lost 10 bases to trimming and J lost 4 bases, with 19 bases between them. CDR3 length: 14 residues. Germline lookup yields CDR1 SNHLY and CDR2 FYNNEI. DNA for the CDR3: TGTGCCAACGGCGGGACAAGTATTTCCTATGGCTACACCTTC. Translated, it gives CANGGTSISYGYTF. Combining the CDR3 with reference TRBV2 and TRBJ1-2 gives the whole variable domain EPEVTQTPSHQVTQMGQEVILRCVPISNHLYFYWYRQILGQKVEFLVSFYNNEISEKSEIFDDQFSVERPDGSNFTLKIRSTKLEDSAMYFCANGGTSISYGYTFGSGTRLTVV.

As regards this clonotype: This may be a read error, as it is one base from a much larger clone. The chain carries TRBV6-5 and TRBJ2-3; the D gene is possibly TRBD2 (6 bases). Germline V lookup: CDR1 MNHEY, CDR2 SVGAGI. This CDR3 contains 15 residues. The V and J ends lost 6 bases and 7 bases respectively, with 20 bases between them. The CDR3 loop is CASSQGGRNRNTQYF. Written as DNA, the CDR3 is TGTGCCAGCAGCCAAGGAGGGCGGAACAGAAATACGCAGTATTTT.

Written as DNA, the CDR3 is TGTGCCATCACACCAGAGAGCACAGATACGCAGTATTTT. The encoded protein is CAITPESTDTQYF. The genes are TRBV10-3 and TRBJ2-3; D is unresolved. Germline V CDR1 and CDR2: ENHRY, SYGVKD. CDR3 length equals 13 residues. Trimming shortened V by 7 bases and J by 0 bases, and 8 bases separated the two germline ends.

This clonotype appeared a few times. The CDR3 nucleotides read TGTGCCAGCAGTTTTTCACAGGGTTACGAGCAGTACTTC. This sequence encodes CASSFSQGYEQYF. The chain recombines TRBV27 with TRBJ2-7; D may be TRBD1 (6 bases). V lost 3 bases, J lost 4 bases, and 10 bases lay in between. CDR1 is MNHEY, CDR2 SMNVEV, per germline (reference sequence). This CDR3 is 13 amino acids long.

A word on this clonotype: A much larger clone sits a single nucleotide away, making a read error possible. The chain carries TRBV7-6 and TRBJ2-2; unclear D gene. The germline CDR1 and CDR2 sequences are SGHVS and FNYEAQ. Trimming pared 5 bases from V and 4 bases from J, leaving 8 bases between. CDR3 length equals 13 residues. This CDR3 reads CASSRVGTGELFF. CDR3 coding DNA: TGTGCCAGCAGCCGGGTCGGCACCGGGGAGCTGTTTTTT.

This clonotype was seen a handful of times. This chain connects TRBV4-3 to TRBJ2-2; 7 nucleotides line up with TRBD1. This CDR3 has 15 residues. Germline values: CDR1 LGHNA, CDR2 YSLEER. J gave up 4 bases and V 1 base, and 3 bases lay outside the gene matches. CDR3 DNA sequence: TGCGCCAGCAGCCAAGGGACAGGCCTCACCGGGGAGCTGTTTTTT. It specifies CASSQGTGLTGELFF.

V gene TRBV28 combines with J gene TRBJ2-7, with 9 bases that match TRBD2. J lost 1 base, V lost 6 bases, and 13 bases had no gene match. The length of the CDR3 is 17 residues. The germline gives CDR1 MDHEN, CDR2 SYDVKM. CDR3 protein: CASRGGDSGGRSYEQYV. CDR3 DNA: TGTGCCAGCAGGGGCGGTGATAGCGGGGGTCGATCCTACGAGCAGTACGTC.

This clonotype was seen at least ten times. The rearrangement links TRBV7-9 to TRBJ2-7; D might be TRBD1 or TRBD2, each matching 5 bases. Germline lookup yields CDR1 SEHNR and CDR2 FQNEAQ (reference sequence). V shed 4 bases and J shed 2 bases, with 15 bases lying between them. The CDR3 loop spans 15 amino acids. CDR3 nucleotide sequence: TGTGCCAGCAGCTGGGGACCTAAGGAAACCTACGAGCAGTACGTC. It yields the protein CASSWGPKETYEQYV.

In this sample, this clonotype turned up many times. The chain joins TRBV23-1 to TRBJ2-7; D unresolved. TRBV23-1 is identified as an open reading frame with a role that is uncertain. V was trimmed by 6 bases and J by 11 bases, leaving 14 bases between them. The CDR3 consists of 11 residues. The CDR3 region is CASSQGPHKYF. The DNA for the CDR3 is TGCGCCAGCAGCCAAGGACCCCATAAGTACTTC.

This clonotype was seen a few times. The chain couples TRBV6-2 or TRBV6-3 to TRBJ2-1; D tentatively reads TRBD1 or TRBD2 (5 bases each). The CDR3 contains 14 residues. Trimming cost V 6 bases and J 13 bases, with 22 bases left between them. CDR1 MNHEY and CDR2 SVGEGT come from the germline V gene. The DNA for the CDR3 is TGTGCCAGCAGCCTGGGACCGCCCCCGCCTCGTCAGTTCTTC. Amino acids: CASSLGPPPPRQFF.

This chain connects TRBV19 to TRBJ1-5; maybe TRBD1 (6 bases). Germline lookup yields CDR1 LNHDA and CDR2 SQIVND (reference sequence). V lost 1 base and J 7 bases, leaving 11 bases between the germline ends. The CDR3 runs to 14 residues. The CDR3 coding sequence is TGTGCCAGTAGTATAGTTTTGGGGGGCCAGCCCCAGCATTTT. Its translation is CASSIVLGGQPQHF. The full variable domain, completed using reference TRBV19 and TRBJ1-5, is DGGITQSPKYLFRKEGQNVTLSCEQNLNHDAMYWYRQDPGQGLRLIYYSQIVNDFQKGDIAEGYSVSREKKESFPLTVTSAQKNPTAFYLCASSIVLGGQPQHFGDGTRLSIL.

This clonotype was detected many times. The chain has TRBV7-8 and TRBJ1-4; TRBD1 is a possible D gene (5 bases). Looked up from germline, CDR1 is SGHVS and CDR2 is FQNEAQ. The CDR3 totals 13 residues. Between the trimmed V and J ends, which lost 11 bases and 4 bases, there was a span of 14 bases. The CDR3, as DNA: TGTGCCGGTCTTGGAGACAGTAATGAAAAACTGTTTTTT. Translating gives CAGLGDSNEKLFF.

In its sample, this clonotype was seen a few times. CDR3 bases: TGTGCCAGCAGCTTAGCTCATACGGGATTTGGTTCACCCCTCCACTTT. It translates to CASSLAHTGFGSPLHF. The chain recombines TRBV7-8 with TRBJ1-6; D remains ambiguous. Germline CDR1 is SGHVS and CDR2 is FQNEAQ. This CDR3 contains 16 residues. The V and J ends lost 0 bases and 9 bases respectively, with 15 bases between them.

Comments on this clonotype: A much bigger clone sits one base away, suggesting this may be a read error. The chain combines TRBV7-2 with TRBJ1-1; TRBD1 agrees at 9 bases. Germline trimming cut 5 bases from V and 8 bases from J; bases unmatched to any gene: 9. The CDR3 loop spans 14 amino acids. CDR1 SGHTA and CDR2 FQGNSA come from the germline V gene. This CDR3 is CASSPGGTGREAFF. The CDR3 DNA is TGTGCCAGCAGCCCCGGCGGGACAGGGCGCGAAGCTTTCTTT.

This chain joins TRBV7-2 and TRBJ2-7; 13 bases map to TRBD2. This CDR3 is 17 amino acids long. In germline, CDR1 is SGHTA, CDR2 FQGNSA. Unmatched junction bases numbered 7, after V lost 1 base and J lost 4 bases. The DNA of the CDR3 is TGTGCCAGCAGCTTAGGGACTAGCGGGGGCTGGACTTACGAGCAGTACGTC. Its protein product is CASSLGTSGGWTYEQYV.

In regard to this clonotype: One end of the junction does not line up with germline, which may come from a read error. The chain is built from TRBV3-1 and TRBJ2-3; D is possibly TRBD2 (7 bases). The CDR3 has 14 amino acids. Germline CDR1 and CDR2: LGHDT and YNNKEL (reference sequence). DNA of the CDR3: TGCGCCAGCAGCCAAGACGGGGGGCCCGATACGCAGTATTTT. Protein sequence: CASSQDGGPDTQYF.

The rearrangement links TRBV2 to TRBJ2-2, with 7 bases matching TRBD2. Germline CDR1 and CDR2: SNHLY and FYNNEI. This CDR3 has 14 amino acids. The CDR3, as DNA: TGTGTTACAGAAGCGGGAATCAACACCGGGGAGCTGTTTTTT. Translating gives CVTEAGINTGELFF. The full variable domain, completed using reference TRBV2 and TRBJ2-2, is EPEVTQTPSHQVTQMGQEVILRCVPISNHLYFYWYRQILGQKVEFLVSFYNNEISEKSEIFDDQFSVERPDGSNFTLKIRSTKLEDSAMYFCVTEAGINTGELFFGEGSRLTVL.

The CDR3 protein is CSARDPTSGGWDTQYF. The CDR3 nucleotides read TGCAGTGCTAGAGATCCCACTAGCGGGGGCTGGGATACGCAGTATTTT. The chain carries TRBV20-1 and TRBJ2-3, with 11 positions matching TRBD2. V was clipped by 0 bases and J by 6 bases; unmatched bases: 8. The CDR3 has 16 amino acids. CDR1 is DFQATT, CDR2 SNEGSKA, per germline (reference sequence).

Only a few counts were recorded for this clonotype. The chain joins TRBV12-5 to TRBJ2-4; no reliable D call. Trimming left V 5 bases short and J 0 bases short, with 8 bases between. This CDR3 region has 14 residues. The germline gives CDR1 LGHNT, CDR2 FRNRAP. CDR3 in DNA: TGTGCTAGTGGTGTCTCCGTAGCCAAAAACATTCAGTACTTC. This sequence encodes CASGVSVAKNIQYF.

This clonotype has more than one count but fewer than ten. The V and J genes are TRBV10-3 and TRBJ1-1; a weak D match, TRBD1 (6 bases). The CDR3 is 15 residues long. In germline, CDR1 is ENHRY, CDR2 SYGVKD. V shed 2 bases and J shed 3 bases, with 13 bases lying between them. CDR3 in amino acids: CAISEPHEGDTEAFF. The CDR3 nucleotides read TGTGCCATCAGTGAGCCCCATGAGGGGGACACTGAAGCTTTCTTT.